This T cell receptor beta chain emerged from a study of blood T cells in healthy people across ages. Findings and limits, study-wide: Any conclusive comparison of naive versus antigen-experienced cells was prevented by using unsorted PBMCs.

With regard to this clonotype: Its antigen is not identified. The junction and the germline gene differ at one end; a read error may be behind it.

This CDR3 has 14 amino acids. The V gene's germline CDR1 is LNHNV and CDR2 YYDKDF (reference sequence). A second PCR of 7 to 11 cycles used a sample-barcoded 5' primer and a J-beta primer mix. TCRdb reanalysed the 5' RACE reads using MiXCR and keeps one entry per CDR3 protein. The data contain under 700,000 distinct CDR3 sequences, around 24% of them seen just once; the ten biggest clones take up around 10%. The sample was also reused in another study, on T cells of mothers and their children.

Sequenced material: blood. The clonotype was recovered from a boy between 10 and 17 years old in good health. The V and J genes are TRBV15 and TRBJ2-7; D uncertain. The CDR3 DNA reads as TGTGCCAGCAGCGTACAGATTAAAAACTACGAGCAGTACTTC. As protein: CASSVQIKNYEQYF.